Listed below are T cell receptor beta chains from one sample, sequenced in a study of blood T cell repertoires in COVID-19. Only in-frame clones appear in the TCRdb table, and some are missing; sequencing was by immunoSEQ multiplex PCR. Among about 210,000 clones listed, approximately 87% were seen once. The sequenced sample consisted of peripheral blood. These receptors were collected from a man aged 60-69 years who had recovered from COVID-19. The CDR3 runs from the conserved cysteine through the conserved F or W. A D gene is named only where the DNA matches it firmly. Where a row states a size, it is once, few, many or the class of an expanded clone; other rows omit it.

- TRBJ2-3 TRBV3-1/TRBV3-2 - CASSSTLRTQYF TGTGCCAGCAGCTCGACCTTGAGGACGCAGTATTTT
few TRBJ1-2 TRBV7-3 - CASSLRFGGQDGYTF TGTGCCAGCAGCTTAAGGTTCGGGGGGCAGGATGGCTACACCTTC
- TRBJ2-3 TRBV28 TRBD2 CASRPSGSVTDTQYF TGTGCCAGCAGACCAAGCGGGAGCGTCACAGATACGCAGTATTTT
- TRBJ2-5 TRBV5-6 TRBD1 CASSRTGLIGETQYF TGTGCCAGCAGCCGGACAGGGTTGATTGGTGAGACCCAGTACTTC
- TRBJ2-5 TRBV7-2 - CASSRGSGVGETQYF TGTGCCAGCAGCCGTGGGTCCGGGGTCGGAGAGACCCAGTACTTC
- TRBJ1-4 TRBV9 TRBD1 CASSPRGQGRFREKLFF TGTGCCAGCAGCCCGAGGGGACAGGGGCGGTTTAGGGAAAAACTGTTTTTT
- TRBJ2-7 TRBV5-4 TRBD1 CASSKATTGTYEQYF TGTGCCAGCAGTAAAGCAACGACAGGGACCTACGAGCAGTACTTC
- TRBJ2-3 TRBV15 TRBD2 CATSRGLAGGEDTQYF TGTGCCACCAGCAGAGGATTAGCGGGAGGGGAGGATACGCAGTATTTT
few TRBJ2-1 TRBV4-3 TRBD2 CASSLERAGGDEQFF TGCGCCAGCAGCCTCGAACGGGCGGGGGGAGATGAGCAGTTCTTC
- TRBJ1-1 TRBV11-2 TRBD1 CASSLDGTGTEAFF TGTGCCAGCAGCCTGGACGGGACAGGCACTGAAGCTTTCTTT
- TRBJ2-6 TRBV10-3 TRBD1 CALGTITGAGANVLTF TGTGCCCTAGGAACAATCACAGGGGCTGGGGCCAACGTCCTGACTTTC
- TRBJ1-6 TRBV6-6 - CASSYEPEHNSPLHF TGTGCCAGCAGTTACGAGCCGGAGCATAATTCACCCCTCCACTTT
- TRBJ2-3 TRBV19 - CASTNRGGDTQYF TGTGCCAGTACCAACAGGGGGGGCGATACGCAGTATTTT
- TRBJ1-2 TRBV19 TRBD1 CASSLTGDFYGYTF TGTGCCAGTAGTTTAACAGGGGATTTTTATGGCTACACCTTC
- TRBJ1-6 TRBV9 - CASSPTGSPYNSPLHF TGTGCCAGCAGCCCAACAGGGAGTCCCTATAATTCACCCCTCCACTTT
- TRBJ1-2 TRBV7-6 TRBD1 CASTIMNHKGTAYGYTF TGTGCCAGCACCATAATGAACCACAAGGGGACAGCCTATGGCTACACCTTC
- TRBJ2-3 TRBV27 - CASKQWAEGTQYF TGTGCCAGCAAGCAGTGGGCGGAGGGTACGCAGTATTTT
once TRBJ1-2 TRBV5-5 - CASSLSDLYGYTF TGTGCCAGCAGCTTGAGCGATCTCTATGGCTACACCTTC
once TRBJ1-2 TRBV5-4 TRBD1 CASSLAAGTGGGGYTF TGTGCCAGCAGCTTGGCCGCAGGGACAGGGGGTGGTGGCTACACCTTC
- TRBJ2-1 TRBV19 TRBD2 CASSNLGTSGTNEQFF TGTGCCAGTAGTAACCTTGGGACTAGCGGGACCAATGAGCAGTTCTTC
- TRBJ2-3 TRBV7-9 - CASSLGGRDTDTQYF TGTGCCAGCAGCTTAGGGGGTCGGGACACAGATACGCAGTATTTT
- TRBJ2-5 TRBV7-3 TRBD2 CASGLAGGSQETQYF TGTGCCAGCGGACTAGCGGGAGGGTCCCAAGAGACCCAGTACTTC
- TRBJ1-1 TRBV7-2 TRBD1 CASSSSTGSPEAFF TGTGCCAGCAGCTCGTCGACAGGGTCTCCTGAAGCTTTCTTT
- TRBJ2-5 TRBV5-1 TRBD1 CASSQTGYRETQYF TGCGCCAGCAGCCAGACAGGGTATAGGGAGACCCAGTACTTC
- TRBJ2-3 TRBV30 - CAWTPRPRDTQYF TGTGCCTGGACCCCCCGACCGAGGGATACGCAGTATTTT
- TRBJ1-6 TRBV9 TRBD1 CASSLLPGQAAGSPLHF TGTGCCAGCAGCCTTCTCCCCGGACAGGCGGCAGGCTCACCCCTCCACTTT
few TRBJ1-5 TRBV11-2 - CASSLEGGVRPQHF TGTGCCAGCAGCTTAGAAGGAGGCGTGCGGCCCCAGCATTTT
- TRBJ2-3 TRBV27 - CASSLSSPGDTQYF TGTGCCAGCAGTTTGAGTTCTCCGGGGGATACGCAGTATTTT
once TRBJ1-1 TRBV7-9 - CASSLRAGGAEAFF TGTGCCAGCAGCTTACGGGCGGGAGGCGCTGAAGCTTTCTTT
once TRBJ2-5 TRBV5-1 TRBD2 CASSLGGGSQETQYF TGCGCCAGCAGCTTGGGGGGAGGGTCCCAAGAGACCCAGTACTTC
once TRBJ2-1 TRBV4-3 TRBD1 CASSPRQGTYNEQFF TGCGCCAGCAGCCCCAGACAGGGAACCTACAATGAGCAGTTCTTC